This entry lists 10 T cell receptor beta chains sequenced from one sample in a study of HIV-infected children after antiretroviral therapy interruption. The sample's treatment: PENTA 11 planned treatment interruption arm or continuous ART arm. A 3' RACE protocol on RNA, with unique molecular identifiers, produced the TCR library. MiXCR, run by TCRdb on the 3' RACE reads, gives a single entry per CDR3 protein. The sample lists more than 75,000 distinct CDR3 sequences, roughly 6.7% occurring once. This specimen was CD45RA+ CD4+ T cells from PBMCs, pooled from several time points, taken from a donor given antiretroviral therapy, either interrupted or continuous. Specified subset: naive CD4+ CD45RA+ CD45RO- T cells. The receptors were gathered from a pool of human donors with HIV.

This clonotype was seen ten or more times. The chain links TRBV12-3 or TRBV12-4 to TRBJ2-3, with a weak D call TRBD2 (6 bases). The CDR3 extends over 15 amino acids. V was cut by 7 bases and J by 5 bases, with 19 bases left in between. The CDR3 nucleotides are TGTGCCAGCACCGCGGGGAGGCTACTTATAGATACGCAGTATTTT. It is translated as CASTAGRLLIDTQYF.

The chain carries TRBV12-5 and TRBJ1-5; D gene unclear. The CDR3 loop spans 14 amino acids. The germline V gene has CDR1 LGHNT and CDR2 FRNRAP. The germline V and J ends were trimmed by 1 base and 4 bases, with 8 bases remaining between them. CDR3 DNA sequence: TGTGCTAGTGGTTTGGGGTATAGAAATCAGCCCCAGCATTTT. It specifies CASGLGYRNQPQHF. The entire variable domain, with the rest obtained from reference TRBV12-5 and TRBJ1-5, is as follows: DARVTQTPRHKVTEMGQEVTMRCQPILGHNTVFWYRQTMMQGLELLAYFRNRAPLDDSGMPKDRFSAEMPDATLATLKIQPSEPRDSAVYFCASGLGYRNQPQHFGDGTRLSIL.

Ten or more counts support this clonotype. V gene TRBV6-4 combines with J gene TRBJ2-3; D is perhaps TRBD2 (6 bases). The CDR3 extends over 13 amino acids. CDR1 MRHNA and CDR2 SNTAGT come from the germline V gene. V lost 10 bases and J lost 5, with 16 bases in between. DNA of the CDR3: TGTGCCACCGCCAAGACTAGATTAGATACGCAGTATTTT. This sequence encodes CATAKTRLDTQYF.

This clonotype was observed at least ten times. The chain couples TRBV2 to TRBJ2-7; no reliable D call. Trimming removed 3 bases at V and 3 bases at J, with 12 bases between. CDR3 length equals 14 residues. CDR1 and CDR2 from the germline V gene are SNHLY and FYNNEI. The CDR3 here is CASSEGYRRYEQYF. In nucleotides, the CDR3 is TGTGCCAGCAGTGAGGGATATAGGCGCTACGAGCAGTACTTC.

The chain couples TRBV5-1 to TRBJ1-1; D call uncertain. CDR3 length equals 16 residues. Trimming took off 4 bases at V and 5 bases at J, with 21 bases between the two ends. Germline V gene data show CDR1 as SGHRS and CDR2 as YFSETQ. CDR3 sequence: CASSPDIRVLGTEAFF. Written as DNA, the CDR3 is TGCGCCAGCAGCCCCGATATCCGAGTCCTCGGGACTGAAGCTTTCTTT.

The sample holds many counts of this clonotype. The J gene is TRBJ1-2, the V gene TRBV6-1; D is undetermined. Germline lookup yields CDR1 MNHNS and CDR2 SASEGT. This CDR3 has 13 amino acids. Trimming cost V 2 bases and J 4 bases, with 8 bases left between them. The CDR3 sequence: CASSELPPYGYTF. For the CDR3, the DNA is TGTGCCAGCAGTGAACTACCTCCCTATGGCTACACCTTC.

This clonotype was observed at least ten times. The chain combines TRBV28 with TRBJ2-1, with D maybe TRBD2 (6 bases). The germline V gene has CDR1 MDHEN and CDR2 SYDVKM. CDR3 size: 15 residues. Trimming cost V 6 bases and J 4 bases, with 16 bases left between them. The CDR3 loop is CASSVPGAGYNEQFF. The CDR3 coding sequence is TGTGCCAGCAGCGTCCCGGGCGCGGGGTACAATGAGCAGTTCTTC. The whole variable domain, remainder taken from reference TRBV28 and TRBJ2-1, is DVKVTQSSRYLVKRTGEKVFLECVQDMDHENMFWYRQDPGLGLRLIYFSYDVKMKEKGDIPEGYSVSREKKERFSLILESASTNQTSMYLCASSVPGAGYNEQFFGPGTRLTVL.

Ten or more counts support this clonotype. DNA for the CDR3: TGTGCCATCAGAGAAGGGACGAGAAGCAATGAGCAGTTCTTC. It translates to CAIREGTRSNEQFF. The gene calls are TRBV10-3 and TRBJ2-1; perhaps D is TRBD1 or TRBD2 (5 bases each). Germline lookup yields CDR1 ENHRY and CDR2 SYGVKD. V lost 6 bases, J lost 6 bases, and 15 bases lay in between. This CDR3 has 14 residues.

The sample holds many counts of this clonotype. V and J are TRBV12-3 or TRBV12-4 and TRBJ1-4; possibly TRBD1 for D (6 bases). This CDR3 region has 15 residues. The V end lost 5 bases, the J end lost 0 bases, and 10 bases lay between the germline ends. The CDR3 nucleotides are TGTGCCAGCAGTCCAAAGGGGGCAACTAATGAAAAACTGTTTTTT. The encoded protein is CASSPKGATNEKLFF.

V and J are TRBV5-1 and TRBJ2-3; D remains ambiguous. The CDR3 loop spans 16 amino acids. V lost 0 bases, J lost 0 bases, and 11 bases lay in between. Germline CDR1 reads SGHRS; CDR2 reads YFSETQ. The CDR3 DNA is TGCGCCAGCAGCTTGGCTCAGGCAACTAGCACAGATACGCAGTATTTT. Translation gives CASSLAQATSTDTQYF.